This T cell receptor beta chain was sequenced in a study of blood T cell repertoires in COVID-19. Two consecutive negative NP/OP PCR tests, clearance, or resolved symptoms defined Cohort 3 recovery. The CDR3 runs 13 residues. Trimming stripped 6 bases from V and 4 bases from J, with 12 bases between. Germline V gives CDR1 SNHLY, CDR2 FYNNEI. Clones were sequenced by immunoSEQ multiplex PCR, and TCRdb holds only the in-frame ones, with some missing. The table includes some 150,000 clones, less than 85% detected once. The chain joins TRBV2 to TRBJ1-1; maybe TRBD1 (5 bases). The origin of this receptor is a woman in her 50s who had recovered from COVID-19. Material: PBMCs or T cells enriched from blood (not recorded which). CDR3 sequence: CASSALGATEAFF. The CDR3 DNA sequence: TGTGCCAGCAGCGCCTTAGGGGCCACTGAAGCTTTCTTT.